A selection of T cell receptor beta chains follows, all from one sample in a study of cytomegalovirus exposure and HLA in healthy donors. Measured with immunoSEQ multiplex PCR; TCRdb has only the in-frame clones, and not every one. The data contain roughly 130,000 clones, around 70% of them singletons. Sequenced material: PBMCs. All receptors derive from a middle-aged man in good health and CMV-seropositive. Both conserved end residues are trimmed from each CDR3. The size of a clone is reported for some rows only, either as once, few or many, or as a class for expanded clones.

CDR3aa	v_gene	abundance	j_gene
ASSYTGTSTGELF	TRBV6-5	-	TRBJ2-2
ASSPWTGGLDYGYT	TRBV9	-	TRBJ1-2
ASLGGEVGEKLF	TRBV28	-	TRBJ1-4
ASSSGTGASGELF	TRBV7-2	-	TRBJ2-2
ASSLGGTGSGNTIY	TRBV5-1	-	TRBJ1-3
ASSLAPDRDSEAF	TRBV7-2	-	TRBJ1-1
ASSGKGGAPRAGSYNEQF	TRBV5-1	-	TRBJ2-1
ASSTGQANTGELF	TRBV9	-	TRBJ2-2
ASSPRVLGRGQPQH	TRBV11-2	-	TRBJ1-5
ASSRTGTGGNTEAF	TRBV16	-	TRBJ1-1
ASSQDRPTGGYEYSNQPQH	TRBV4-1	-	TRBJ1-5
ASSQAGTGPGELF	TRBV7-9	-	TRBJ2-2
ASSLSGSGTGELF	TRBV5-1	-	TRBJ2-2
ASSFRDTEINYGYT	TRBV6-5	-	TRBJ1-2
ASSGWERGYNEQF	TRBV2	once	TRBJ2-1
ASSLVRTGDNTEAF	TRBV7-9	-	TRBJ1-1
ASSEGTGLPVYNEQF	TRBV9	-	TRBJ2-1
ASSLQGASDSPLH	TRBV5-1	-	TRBJ1-6
ASSVAGEFYEQY	TRBV2	-	TRBJ2-7
ASSLGQGPSSGNTIY	TRBV5-4	-	TRBJ1-3
ASSTGLAGDTGELF	TRBV7-9	-	TRBJ2-2
ASSGQGVSYNEQF	TRBV6-4	-	TRBJ2-1
ASSLATPRGGDTQY	TRBV7-2	-	TRBJ2-3
ASSLGSTDTQY	TRBV7-9	-	TRBJ2-3
ASVLTGGVTEAF	TRBV28	-	TRBJ1-1
ASSGKVGEAF	TRBV19	-	TRBJ1-1
ASSLAGNSNQPQH	TRBV5-1	-	TRBJ1-5
ASSFARPTSSGELF	TRBV5-6	-	TRBJ2-2
ASSPTAGSTEAF	TRBV5-4	-	TRBJ1-1
ASSETGTDTQY	TRBV5-6	-	TRBJ2-3
AMRGDSGGPGNEQF	TRBV10-3	-	TRBJ2-1
ASSNLLTGQKNIQY	TRBV28	once	TRBJ2-4
AWSSGSSYNSPLH	TRBV30	-	TRBJ1-6
ASSLRGQDDEKLF	TRBV11-2	-	TRBJ1-4
AWGDSGLAGSYNEQF	TRBV30	-	TRBJ2-1
ASSTRDRYDTQY	TRBV21-1	-	TRBJ2-3
ASSLITGFHTEAF	TRBV7-9	-	TRBJ1-1
ASSSGLAGNTDTQY	TRBV5-4	-	TRBJ2-3
AISESGRGSYEQY	TRBV10-3	few	TRBJ2-7
AISPGRGDEQY	TRBV10-3	-	TRBJ2-7
ASSSLWSTNTGELF	TRBV7-2	-	TRBJ2-2
ASSLERNEQF	TRBV5-6	few	TRBJ2-1
ASSMGVGRRETQY	TRBV19	-	TRBJ2-5
ASSLDGAYEQY	TRBV11-2	few	TRBJ2-7
ASSHRQEAYEQY	TRBV5-4	-	TRBJ2-7
ASSLSQGRISTEAF	TRBV5-8	-	TRBJ1-1
ASSGGTGINGYT	TRBV25-1	-	TRBJ1-2
ASSGDREIEKLF	TRBV6-6	few	TRBJ1-4
ASSGGGLNTEAF	TRBV6-6	-	TRBJ1-1
ASSQMPSYEQY	TRBV6-1	-	TRBJ2-7
ASSLEGRLNEKLF	TRBV5-1	-	TRBJ1-4
ASSFSGGGTDTQY	TRBV5-1	-	TRBJ2-3